The clone carrying this T cell receptor (beta chain) was detected ten times or more. Antigen specificity is unknown. These data belong to a study of T cell repertoires in cytomegalovirus infection. Study summary: Use of recently identified HLA-C-restricted and well-studied HLA-B-restricted CMV epitopes was part of the study. Evidence of both CMV infection and a matching HLA type came from public TCR beta signatures.

Whole-study findings and limits: Cumulative frequency of public TCR beta families picked out carriers of CMV plus the relevant HLA. Dominant in the ex vivo response were TCR beta clonotypes restricted by HLA-C and specific for CMV.

TCRdb re-derived calls from the reads in MiXCR, one entry per CDR3 protein. The sample has some 800,000 distinct CDR3 sequences; approximately 32% are singletons. The sequencing used cultured CD8+ T cells from PBMCs, collected from culture after CMV antigen stimulation. The clonotype originates from a human donor in good health (CMV status not recorded). Some clones in this sample may be carry-over from other donors' samples.

The CDR3 protein is CASSRDKGRENTEAFF. CDR3 DNA: TGTGCCAGCAGCCGTGATAAGGGACGGGAGAACACTGAAGCTTTCTTT. The chain employs TRBV7-6 and TRBJ1-1; possibly TRBD1 for D (5 bases). Germline V gene data show CDR1 as SGHVS and CDR2 as FNYEAQ. CDR3 length: 16 residues. The V and J ends lost 5 bases and 1 base respectively, with 17 bases between them.